The clone carrying this TCR beta chain was counted between two and nine times. Its specificity is unknown. Through a sample-barcoded 5' primer and a J-beta primer mix, a second PCR was run for roughly 6 to 11 cycles. TCRdb called the 5' RACE reads again in MiXCR, with one record for every CDR3 protein. The sample has about 1.4 million distinct CDR3 sequences, 59% seen once. This sample is drawn from a study of blood T cells in healthy people across ages. Study conclusions and caveats: The donors' CMV status was not determined, possibly confounding changes in expanded clonotypes. Fewer expanded clones and more diversity marked long-lived versus aged donors.

The CDR3 length is 16 residues. With 5 bases removed from V and 0 bases from J, the gap between germline ends came to 16 bases. Germline CDR1 is SGHTA and CDR2 is FQGNSA. Samples each yielded at least 5.5 micrograms of total RNA. The sequence derives from a man aged 18 to 29 in good health. The sample consisted of blood. The rearrangement joins TRBV7-2 to TRBJ2-5; D ambiguous. For the CDR3, the DNA is TGTGCCAGCAGCCTGGATAGGGCGAGGTACCAAGAGACCCAGTACTTC. Its protein is CASSLDRARYQETQYF.